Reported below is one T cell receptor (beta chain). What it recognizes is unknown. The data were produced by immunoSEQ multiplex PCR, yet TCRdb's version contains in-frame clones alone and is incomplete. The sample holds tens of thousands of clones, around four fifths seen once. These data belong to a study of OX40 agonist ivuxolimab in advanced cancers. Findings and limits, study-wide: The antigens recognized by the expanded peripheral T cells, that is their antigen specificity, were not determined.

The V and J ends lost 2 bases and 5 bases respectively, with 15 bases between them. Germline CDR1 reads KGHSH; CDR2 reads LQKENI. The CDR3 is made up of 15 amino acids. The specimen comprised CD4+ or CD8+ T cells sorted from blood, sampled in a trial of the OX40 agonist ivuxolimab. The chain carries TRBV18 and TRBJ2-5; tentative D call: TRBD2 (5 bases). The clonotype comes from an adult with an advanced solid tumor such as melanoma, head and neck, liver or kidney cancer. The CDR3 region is CASSPFRAREETQYF. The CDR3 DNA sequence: TGTGCCAGCTCACCATTCCGGGCAAGGGAGGAGACCCAGTACTTC.